This T cell receptor (beta chain) was sequenced for a study of T cells in women clearing cervical HPV infection. About the research overall: Cases: HPV16-related CIN3 or worse on histology, 2 invasive cancers. Case blood drawn at lesion detection; control blood after infection cleared. Study-level findings and limits: CIN3+ cases had significantly higher TCR repertoire richness than controls, but evenness did not differ.

Germline V CDR1 and CDR2: LGHNT, FRNRAP. This CDR3 is 16 amino acids long. V shed 1 base and J 4 bases; nucleotides not matched to a gene: 7. The table came from immunoSEQ multiplex PCR; TCRdb's copy has only in-frame clones and leaves some out. The listing contains tens of thousands of clones. A note on this clone: The antigen is unknown. The observed sequence ends 3 residues before the CDR3 terminus, with the missing tail filled in from the germline J gene.

Source material: blood buffy coat. This sequence originates from a woman aged 18 to 75 with a cervical HPV16 infection that either progressed to CIN3+ or cleared (not recorded which). This rearrangement joins TRBV12-5 to TRBJ2-7; the match to TRBD1 covers 10 bases. The CDR3 here is CASGLGGDRGKYEQYF. The sequenced part of the CDR3 DNA is TGTGCTAGTGGTTTGGGGGGGGACAGGGGTAAATACGAG.